This T cell receptor beta chain was sequenced in a study of blood T cell repertoires in COVID-19. Study as a whole: Spain, Italy and the United States supplied samples that represented acute and convalescent COVID-19.

Original handling: Quantification of nucleated cells was approximated via reference gene primer amplification. Assay used: immunoSEQ multiplex PCR; TCRdb lists only in-frame clones, some missing. Clonal size and the V and J genes are those of that table, whereas D and trimming came from the DNA. The data hold roughly 200,000 clones, with 65% to 80% observed a single time. The CDR3 covers 13 residues. Trimming removed 7 bases from V and 4 bases from J; junction bases left unmatched: 6. The material sequenced was peripheral blood. The receptor was isolated from a man between 50 and 59 years old who had recovered from COVID-19. The rearrangement uses TRBV12-3 or TRBV12-4 and TRBJ1-2; 7 nucleotides line up with TRBD1. Written as DNA, the CDR3 is TGTGCCAGCACCGTGACAGGGACCTATGGCTACACCTTC. This sequence encodes CASTVTGTYGYTF.